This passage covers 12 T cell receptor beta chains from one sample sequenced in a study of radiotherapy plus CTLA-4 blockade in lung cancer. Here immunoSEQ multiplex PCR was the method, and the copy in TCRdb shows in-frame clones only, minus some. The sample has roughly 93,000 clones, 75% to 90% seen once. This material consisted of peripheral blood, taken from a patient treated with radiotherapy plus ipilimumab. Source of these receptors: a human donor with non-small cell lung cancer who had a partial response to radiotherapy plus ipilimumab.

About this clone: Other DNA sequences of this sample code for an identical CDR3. CDR3 in DNA: TGTGCCAGCAGCTTAGGGCTAGCGGGGGAGACCCAGTACTTC. This gives the protein CASSLGLAGETQYF. The chain has TRBV7-8 and TRBJ2-5, with 9 bases that match TRBD2. The CDR3 runs 14 residues. Germline CDR1 reads SGHVS; CDR2 reads FQNEAQ. V lost 1 base, J lost 5 bases, and 2 bases stayed unmatched.

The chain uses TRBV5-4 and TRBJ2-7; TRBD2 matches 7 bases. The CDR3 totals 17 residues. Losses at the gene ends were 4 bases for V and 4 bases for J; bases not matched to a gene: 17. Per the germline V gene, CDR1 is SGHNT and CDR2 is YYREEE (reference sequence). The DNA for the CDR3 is TGTGCCAGCAGCCCGACCGGGACTACCCGTCACTTATACGAGCAGTACTTC. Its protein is CASSPTGTTRHLYEQYF. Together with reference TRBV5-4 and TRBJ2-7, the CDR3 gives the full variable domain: ETGVTQSPTHLIKTRGQQVTLRCSSQSGHNTVSWYQQALGQGPQFIFQYYREEENGRGNFPPRFSGLQFPNYSSELNVNALELDDSALYLCASSPTGTTRHLYEQYFGPGTRLTVT.

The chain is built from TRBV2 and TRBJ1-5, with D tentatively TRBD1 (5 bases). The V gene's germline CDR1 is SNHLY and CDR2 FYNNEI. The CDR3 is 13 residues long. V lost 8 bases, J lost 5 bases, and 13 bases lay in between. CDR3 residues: CASGAEAHQPQHF. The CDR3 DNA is TGTGCCAGCGGGGCAGAGGCCCATCAGCCCCAGCATTTT.

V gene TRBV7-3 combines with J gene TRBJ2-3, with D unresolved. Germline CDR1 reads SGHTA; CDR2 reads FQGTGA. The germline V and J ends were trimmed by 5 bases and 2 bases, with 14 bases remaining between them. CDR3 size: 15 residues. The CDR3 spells CASSPRISSTDTQYF. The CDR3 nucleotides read TGTGCCAGCAGCCCCAGGATCAGCTCCACAGATACGCAGTATTTT.

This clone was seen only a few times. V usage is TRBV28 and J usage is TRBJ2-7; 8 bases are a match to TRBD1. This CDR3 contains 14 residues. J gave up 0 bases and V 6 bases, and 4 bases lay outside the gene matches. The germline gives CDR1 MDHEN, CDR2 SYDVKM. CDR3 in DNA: TGTGCCAGCAGGGACAGGGAGATCTCCTACGAGCAGTACTTC. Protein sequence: CASRDREISYEQYF.

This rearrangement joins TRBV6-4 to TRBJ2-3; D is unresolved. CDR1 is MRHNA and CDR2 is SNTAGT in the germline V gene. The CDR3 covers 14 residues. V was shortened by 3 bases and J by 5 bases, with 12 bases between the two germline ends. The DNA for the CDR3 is TGTGCCAGCAGTGAAGCTGGAGTGGGAGATACGCAGTATTTT. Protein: CASSEAGVGDTQYF.

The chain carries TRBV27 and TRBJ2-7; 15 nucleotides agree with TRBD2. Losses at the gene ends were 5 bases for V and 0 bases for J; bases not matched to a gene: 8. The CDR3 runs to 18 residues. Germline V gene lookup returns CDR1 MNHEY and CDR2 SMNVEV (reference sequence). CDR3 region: CASSKGTSGRLSSYEQYF. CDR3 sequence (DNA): TGTGCCAGCAGTAAAGGGACTAGCGGGAGGCTCAGCTCCTACGAGCAGTACTTC.

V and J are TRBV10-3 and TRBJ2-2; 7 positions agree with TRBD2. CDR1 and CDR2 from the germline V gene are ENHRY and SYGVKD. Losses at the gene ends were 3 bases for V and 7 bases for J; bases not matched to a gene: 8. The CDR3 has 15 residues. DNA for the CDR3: TGTGCCATCAGTGAATCGGGGGGATACAGCGGGGAGCTGTTTTTT. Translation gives CAISESGGYSGELFF.

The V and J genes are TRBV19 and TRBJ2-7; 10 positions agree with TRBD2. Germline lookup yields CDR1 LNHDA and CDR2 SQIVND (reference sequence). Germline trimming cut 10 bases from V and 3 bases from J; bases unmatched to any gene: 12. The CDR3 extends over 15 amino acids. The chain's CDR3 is CATHVAGGKIYEQYF. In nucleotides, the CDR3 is TGTGCCACCCACGTAGCGGGAGGAAAAATCTACGAGCAGTACTTC.

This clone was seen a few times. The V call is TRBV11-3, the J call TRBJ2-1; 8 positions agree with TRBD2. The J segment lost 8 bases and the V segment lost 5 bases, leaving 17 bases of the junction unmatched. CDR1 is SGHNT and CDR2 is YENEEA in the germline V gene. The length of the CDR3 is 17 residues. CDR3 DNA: TGTGCCAGCAGCCCATCCCCCGGGACTAGGGGTTCCCATGAGCAGTTCTTC. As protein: CASSPSPGTRGSHEQFF.

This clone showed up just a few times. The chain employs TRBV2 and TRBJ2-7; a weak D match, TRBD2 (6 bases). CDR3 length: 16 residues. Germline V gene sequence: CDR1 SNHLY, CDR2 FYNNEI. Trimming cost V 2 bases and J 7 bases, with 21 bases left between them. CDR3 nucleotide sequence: TGTGCCAGCAGTGAAAGGTCGCTGATCTTCCGGGGGGAGCAGTACTTC. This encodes CASSERSLIFRGEQYF.

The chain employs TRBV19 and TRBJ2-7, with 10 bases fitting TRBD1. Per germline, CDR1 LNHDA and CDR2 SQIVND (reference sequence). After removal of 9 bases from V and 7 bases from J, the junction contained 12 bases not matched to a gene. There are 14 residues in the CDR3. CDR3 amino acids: CASQPGQGRGEQYF. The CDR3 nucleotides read TGTGCCAGCCAACCGGGACAGGGGAGGGGAGAGCAGTACTTC.